One sample yielded the 10 T cell receptor beta chains listed below, sequenced in a study of OX40 agonist ivuxolimab in advanced cancers. The library was generated by the immunoSEQ multiplex PCR assay. TCRdb limited this immuneACCESS table to in-frame rearrangements with V and J called. A share of clones is missing; checked studies link under half to unresolved V genes, and the rest is unexplained. The table for this sample lists tens of thousands of clones; 80% to 90% of them were counted only once. The ten largest clones represent more than 0.35% of the sample. Specimen: CD4+ or CD8+ T cells sorted from blood, collected in a trial of the OX40 agonist ivuxolimab. These receptor sequences come from an adult with an advanced solid tumor such as melanoma, head and neck, liver or kidney cancer.

This rearrangement joins TRBV28 to TRBJ2-5; D not resolved. Germline CDR1 and CDR2: MDHEN and SYDVKM. The CDR3 loop spans 12 amino acids. Trimming stripped 3 bases from V and 4 bases from J, with 6 bases between. CDR3: CASSLNRETQYF. For the CDR3, the DNA is TGTGCCAGCAGTTTGAACCGAGAGACCCAGTACTTC. Looking up the rest from reference TRBV28 and TRBJ2-5 gives the full variable domain: DVKVTQSSRYLVKRTGEKVFLECVQDMDHENMFWYRQDPGLGLRLIYFSYDVKMKEKGDIPEGYSVSREKKERFSLILESASTNQTSMYLCASSLNRETQYFGPGTRLLVL.

The J gene is TRBJ1-1, the V gene TRBV4-1; no clear D gene. The CDR3 loop spans 14 amino acids. CDR1 is MGHRA and CDR2 is YSYEKL in the germline V gene. Trimming took 1 base from V and 1 from J, leaving 7 bases between them. CDR3 loop: CASSQGWRNTEAFF. Written as DNA, the CDR3 is TGCGCCAGCAGCCAAGGATGGCGGAACACTGAAGCTTTCTTT.

V usage is TRBV28 and J usage is TRBJ2-3; 8 nucleotides agree with TRBD2. Trimming cost V 5 bases and J 4 bases; bases outside gene matches: 11. The germline V gene has CDR1 MDHEN and CDR2 SYDVKM. This CDR3 spans 16 amino acids. The CDR3 reads CASSLLLAGFSDTQYF. DNA for the CDR3: TGTGCCAGCAGTCTACTATTAGCGGGATTCTCAGATACGCAGTATTTT.

The chain recombines TRBV6-6 with TRBJ2-7; 11 bases are a match to TRBD1. The CDR3 loop spans 15 amino acids. Trimming at V came to 0 bases and at J to 7 bases, leaving 5 bases not matched to a gene. Germline V gene lookup returns CDR1 MNHNY and CDR2 SVGAGI (reference sequence). CDR3 coding DNA: TGTGCCAGCAGTTACTCTGGACAGGGGGCATGGGAGCAGTACTTC. Residues: CASSYSGQGAWEQYF.

This chain joins TRBV7-2 and TRBJ2-5; 7 bases are a match to TRBD1. Trimming removed 5 bases from V and 5 bases from J; junction bases left unmatched: 14. The CDR3 contains 16 residues. Germline CDR1 and CDR2: SGHTA and FQGNSA. In nucleotides, the CDR3 is TGTGCCAGCAGCCCCTCTTTGGGTAGGGGGCTGGAGACCCAGTACTTC. This translates into CASSPSLGRGLETQYF.

This chain connects TRBV6-6 to TRBJ1-1; 11 bases fit TRBD1. CDR3 size: 15 residues. The V gene's germline CDR1 is MNHNY and CDR2 SVGAGI (reference sequence). The V gene end was trimmed by 2 bases and the J gene end by 4 bases; junction bases not matched to a gene: 3. This CDR3 reads CASSYGQGATTEAFF. The DNA of the CDR3 is TGTGCCAGCAGTTACGGACAGGGGGCTACCACTGAAGCTTTCTTT.

The chain links TRBV18 to TRBJ2-2; 8 nucleotides agree with TRBD1. CDR1 KGHSH and CDR2 LQKENI come from the germline V gene. V shed 4 bases, J shed 1 base, and the junction held 11 bases outside the gene matches. This CDR3 contains 18 residues. The CDR3 loop is CASSLHAPGTGNTGELFF. CDR3 coding DNA: TGTGCCAGCTCACTACACGCTCCCGGGACAGGGAACACCGGGGAGCTGTTTTTT.

V is TRBV6-5 and J is TRBJ1-3; possibly TRBD1 for D (6 bases). With 0 bases removed from V and 4 bases from J, the gap between germline ends came to 10 bases. Looked up from germline, CDR1 is MNHEY and CDR2 is SVGAGI. The CDR3 is 15 residues long. CDR3 in DNA: TGTGCCAGCAGTTACTCGAGGGGGAGAGGAAACACCATATATTTT. The encoded protein is CASSYSRGRGNTIYF.

The chain employs TRBV7-2 and TRBJ1-2, with 11 bases fitting TRBD1. Germline CDR1 and CDR2: SGHTA and FQGNSA. The CDR3 has 15 residues. V lost 5 bases and J lost 5; bases outside the gene matches: 7. Written as DNA, the CDR3 is TGTGCCAGCAGCCGTTCCGGGACAGGGGGGTATGGCTACACCTTC. It encodes CASSRSGTGGYGYTF.

In DNA form, the CDR3 reads TGTGCCAGCATTAGGCAGGACACCTCTAACTATGGCTACACCTTC. It translates to CASIRQDTSNYGYTF. The chain uses TRBV6-1 and TRBJ1-2; possibly TRBD1 for D (5 bases). Per germline, CDR1 MNHNS and CDR2 SASEGT. The CDR3 is made up of 15 amino acids. V lost 7 bases, J lost 0 bases, and 15 bases lay in between.